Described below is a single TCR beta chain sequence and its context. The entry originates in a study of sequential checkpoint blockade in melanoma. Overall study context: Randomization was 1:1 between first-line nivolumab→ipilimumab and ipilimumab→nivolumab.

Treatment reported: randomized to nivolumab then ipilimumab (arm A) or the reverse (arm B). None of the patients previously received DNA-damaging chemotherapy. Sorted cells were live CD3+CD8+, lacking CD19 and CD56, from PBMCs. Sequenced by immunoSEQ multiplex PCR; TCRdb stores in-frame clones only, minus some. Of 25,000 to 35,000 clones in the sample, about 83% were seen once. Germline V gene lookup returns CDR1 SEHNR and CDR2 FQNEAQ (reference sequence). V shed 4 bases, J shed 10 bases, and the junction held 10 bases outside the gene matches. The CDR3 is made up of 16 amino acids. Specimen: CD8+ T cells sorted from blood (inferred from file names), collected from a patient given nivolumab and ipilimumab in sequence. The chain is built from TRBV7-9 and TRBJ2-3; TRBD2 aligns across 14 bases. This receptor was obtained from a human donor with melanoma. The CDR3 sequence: CASSSGLAGGLSAQYF. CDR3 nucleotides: TGTGCCAGCAGCTCTGGACTAGCGGGGGGCCTCAGCGCGCAGTATTTT.